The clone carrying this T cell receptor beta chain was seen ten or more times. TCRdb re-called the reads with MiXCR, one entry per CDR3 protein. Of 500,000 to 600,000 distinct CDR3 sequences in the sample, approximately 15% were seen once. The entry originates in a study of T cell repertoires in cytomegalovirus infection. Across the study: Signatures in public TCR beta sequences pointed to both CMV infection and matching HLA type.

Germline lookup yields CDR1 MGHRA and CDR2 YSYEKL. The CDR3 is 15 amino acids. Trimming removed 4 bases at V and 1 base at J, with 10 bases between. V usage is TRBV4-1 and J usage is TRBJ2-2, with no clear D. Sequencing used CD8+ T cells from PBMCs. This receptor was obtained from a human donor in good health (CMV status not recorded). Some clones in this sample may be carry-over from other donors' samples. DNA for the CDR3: TGCGCCAGCAGCCCCGAAGCTAGGAACACCGGGGAGCTGTTTTTT. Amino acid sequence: CASSPEARNTGELFF.